This T cell receptor beta chain is drawn from a study of type 1 regulatory T cells. Study-level background: T-allo10 is a Tr1-enriched, alloantigen-specific CD4 T cell product made in vitro.

TCRdb re-called the reads with MiXCR, one entry per CDR3 protein. The data hold approximately 97,000 distinct CDR3 sequences, with roughly 31% observed a single time. Details on this clonotype: An end of the junction does not agree with germline; a read error may underlie this.

The TCR originated in a human donor in good health. The sample was CD4+ T cells, either the whole sample or a sorted fraction (not recorded which).

The CDR3 is CAISLRDRGNSPLHF. The CDR3 nucleotides read TGTGCCATCAGTCTCCGGGACAGGGGGAATTCACCCCTCCACTTT. The chain carries TRBV28 and TRBJ1-6; TRBD1 aligns across 11 bases. Germline values: CDR1 MDHEN, CDR2 SYDVKM. This CDR3 spans 15 amino acids.